Listed below are T cell receptor beta chains from one sample, sequenced in a study of regulatory T cells in long-lasting Graves disease. TCRdb redid the calling of the multiplex PCR reads with MiXCR, one entry per CDR3 protein. This sample has fewer than 350,000 distinct CDR3 sequences, with roughly 18% found just once. Sequencing used peripheral blood mononuclear cells (PBMCs), obtained at new diagnosis, from a patient treated with antithyroid drugs. The receptors shown here come from a female donor with Graves disease. Each CDR3 is given with its conserved first and last residue. A D gene is named only where the DNA matches it firmly. Size tells how often a clone was seen (once, few, many) or the class of an expanded clone, and some rows leave it out.

TRBV20-1,TRBJ2-1,few,NA,TGCAGTGCTAGGCCCGGGACTCGCTCCTACAATGAGCAGTTCTTC,CSARPGTRSYNEQFF
TRBV5-7,TRBJ2-6,few,NA,TGTGCCAGCAGTTTGCGGGGCTGCCATAGAAACTCTGGGGCCAACGTCCTGACTTTC,CASSLRGCHRNSGANVLTF
TRBV2,TRBJ1-5,many,NA,TGTGCCAGCAGTCAGGACGGTCCCCGCCAGCCCCAGCATTTT,CASSQDGPRQPQHF
TRBV20-1,TRBJ1-1,few,NA,TGCAGTGCTTGCCCTAAAGGGGCATACACTGAAGCTTTCTTT,CSACPKGAYTEAFF
TRBV28,TRBJ2-7,NA,NA,TGTGCCAGCAGTTTACTCGCTAGCGTGTTCTACGAGCAGTACTTC,CASSLLASVFYEQYF
TRBV12-3/TRBV12-4,TRBJ2-7,many,NA,TGTGCCAGCAGTTTTTCCCCAGGGGCCTACGAGCAGTACTTC,CASSFSPGAYEQYF
TRBV6-1,TRBJ2-7,NA,NA,TGTGCCAGCACAGGGACCCTATACGAGCAGTACTTC,CASTGTLYEQYF
TRBV7-9,TRBJ1-5,many,NA,TGTGCCAGCAGCTACTCCGGGACATCCCAGACGCAGCCCCAGCATTTT,CASSYSGTSQTQPQHF
TRBV12-3/TRBV12-4,TRBJ1-1,many,NA,TGTGCCAGCAGTTTAGGTGGGGCCACTGAAGCTTTCTTT,CASSLGGATEAFF
TRBV6-2/TRBV6-3,TRBJ2-7,few,TRBD1,TGTGCCAGCAGTCGACAGGGAAGCCCCTACGAGCAGTACTTC,CASSRQGSPYEQYF
TRBV11-2,TRBJ1-4,many,NA,TGTGCCAGCACCGATATAGGGGGGGGTTTGAGCGAAAAACTGTTTTTT,CASTDIGGGLSEKLFF
TRBV12-3/TRBV12-4,TRBJ2-2,many,NA,TGTGCCAGCAGGCGTGCCGGCGTGACCGGGGAGCTGTTTTTT,CASRRAGVTGELFF
TRBV19,TRBJ1-2,many,TRBD1,TGTGCCAGTAGTAAGGGACAGCGGGTTCGAGGCTACACCTTC,CASSKGQRVRGYTF
TRBV19,TRBJ1-1,NA,TRBD1,TGTGCCAGTAGGACTAGACAGGGGGACGACACTGAAGCTTTCTTT,CASRTRQGDDTEAFF
TRBV27,TRBJ2-1,many,TRBD2,TGTGCCAGCAGTTTATCGTGGCTAGCGGGAGGGTATGAGCAGTTCTTC,CASSLSWLAGGYEQFF
TRBV28,TRBJ2-5,many,NA,TGTGCCAGCAGGCAGACAGGGAGGGAGACCCAGTACTTC,CASRQTGRETQYF
TRBV14,TRBJ1-4,NA,NA,TGTGCCAGCAGCCATCAGGACCTGAATGAAAAACTGTTTTTT,CASSHQDLNEKLFF
TRBV6-1,TRBJ2-5,many,NA,TGTGCCAGCAGTGTCGGGTCTGTTAGGGGCCTAAAAGAGACCCAGTACTTC,CASSVGSVRGLKETQYF
TRBV6-1,TRBJ2-7,many,NA,TGTGCCAGCAGTCCTCGGGTGACCTACGAGCAGTACTTC,CASSPRVTYEQYF
TRBV11-2,TRBJ2-7,NA,NA,TGCGCCAGCAGCCGGGGGTGGCTAGCTTTCGAGCAGTACTTC,CASSRGWLAFEQYF
TRBV5-4,TRBJ2-3,many,NA,TGTGCCAGCAGCTTTCCGGCGGACCACACAGATACGCAGTATTTT,CASSFPADHTDTQYF
TRBV25-1,TRBJ1-5,many,NA,TGTGCCAGCAGGCGTACCCATTGGGGAAGCAATCAGCCCCAGCATTTT,CASRRTHWGSNQPQHF
TRBV2,TRBJ1-1,many,TRBD1,TGTGCCAGCAAACTGACAGGGAGAGCTTTCTTT,CASKLTGRAFF
TRBV6-1,TRBJ1-6,many,NA,TGTGCCAGCGATACTCCACAGGGTGATTCACCCCTCCACTTT,CASDTPQGDSPLHF
TRBV12-3/TRBV12-4,TRBJ2-2,many,TRBD2,TGTGCCAGCAGTTTGACTAGCGGGAGCACCGGGGAGCTGTTTTTT,CASSLTSGSTGELFF
TRBV20-1,TRBJ2-1,many,TRBD2,TGCAGTGCTAGAGATATTAGGAGCGGGAGGATGAATGAGCAGTTCTTC,CSARDIRSGRMNEQFF
TRBV9,TRBJ1-2,many,TRBD1,TGTGCCAGCAGCGACTTGACGGACAGGGCCGACTATGGCTACACCTTC,CASSDLTDRADYGYTF
TRBV6-2/TRBV6-3,TRBJ2-3,many,TRBD2,TGTGCCAGCAGTTACTCTCGACTAGCGGCCGAGCCCACAGATACGCAGTATTTT,CASSYSRLAAEPTDTQYF
TRBV6-1,TRBJ2-7,NA,TRBD1,TGTGCCAGCAGCCGCCCGGACAGGGTTGGGTACGAGCAGTACTTC,CASSRPDRVGYEQYF
TRBV24-1,TRBJ2-3,many,NA,TGTGCCACCAGTGGCAAGGTGGGATCTAGCACAGATACGCAGTATTTT,CATSGKVGSSTDTQYF
TRBV29-1,TRBJ2-3,NA,TRBD1,TGCAGCGTCCCCCGGGGACAGGGATCAGATACGCAGTATTTT,CSVPRGQGSDTQYF
TRBV7-2,TRBJ1-6,few,NA,TGTGCCAGCAGCTTAGAGCAGGCCTATAATTCACCCCTCCACTTT,CASSLEQAYNSPLHF
TRBV2,TRBJ2-1,many,NA,TGTGCCACGGGACGAACCTCCTACAATGAGCAGTTCTTC,CATGRTSYNEQFF
TRBV5-1,TRBJ2-7,NA,TRBD2,TGCGCCAGCAGCCCACCGACTAGCGGAGGAGAAATCTACGAGCAGTACTTC,CASSPPTSGGEIYEQYF
TRBV5-1,TRBJ2-3,NA,NA,TGCGCCAGCAGCCCCGGGGGTAGATTGGCCAAAGATACGCAGTATTTT,CASSPGGRLAKDTQYF
TRBV2,TRBJ2-5,many,NA,TGTGCCAGCAGTGCGCCTAGCGGAGGGGGAGAGACCCAGTACTTC,CASSAPSGGGETQYF
TRBV19,TRBJ2-7,NA,TRBD2,TGTGCCAGTAGTATATGGACTAGATACAATGAGCAGTACTTC,CASSIWTRYNEQYF
TRBV27,TRBJ2-5,many,NA,TGTGCCAGCAGTTTTGGGGCGCGGGGATGGGAGACCCAGTACTTC,CASSFGARGWETQYF
TRBV10-3,TRBJ1-5,NA,NA,TGTGCCATCGGTCAGCCCCAGCATTTT,CAIGQPQHF
TRBV28,TRBJ2-3,many,NA,TGTGCCAGCAGTGTTAGAGTAGATACGCAGTATTTT,CASSVRVDTQYF
TRBV12-3/TRBV12-4,TRBJ1-1,many,NA,TGTGCCAGCAGTTTAGGACAGCCAACCGAAGCTTTCTTT,CASSLGQPTEAFF
TRBV6-5,TRBJ1-4,many,NA,TGTGCCAGCAGTTTCTCGATTGCAACTAATGAAAAACTGTTTTTT,CASSFSIATNEKLFF
TRBV28,TRBJ2-1,many,TRBD2,TGTGCCAGCACCGGGACTAGCGGCTACAATGAGCAGTTCTTC,CASTGTSGYNEQFF
TRBV19,TRBJ1-1,NA,TRBD1,TGTGCCAGCATCTCCGGGACAGGGATTTTGGACATGAACACTGAAGCTTTCTTT,CASISGTGILDMNTEAFF
TRBV18,TRBJ2-2,few,NA,TGTGCCAGCCGCCATCCCCAAGAGGGAAAGACCGGGGAGCTGTTTTTT,CASRHPQEGKTGELFF
TRBV6-2/TRBV6-3,TRBJ2-3,many,NA,TGTGCCAGCAGTGCCACGATGAGCGCGTATGTCACAGATACGCAGTATTTT,CASSATMSAYVTDTQYF
TRBV6-5,TRBJ2-4,many,NA,TGTGCCAGCAGTTACTCGATATCAGGTGGCAAAAACATTCAGTACTTC,CASSYSISGGKNIQYF